A selection of T cell receptor beta chains follows, all from one sample in a study of T cell repertoires in cytomegalovirus infection. TCRdb used MiXCR to reprocess the reads, holding one entry per CDR3 protein. The sample lists about 490,000 distinct CDR3 sequences; 26% were seen once. Sequenced sample: PBMCs. Receptors were obtained from a human donor in good health (CMV status not recorded). Some clones in this sample may be carry-over from other donors' samples. The CDR3 runs from the conserved cysteine through the conserved F or W. The order of the fields is CDR3 DNA, CDR3 protein, V gene, D gene, J gene, CDR3 length, clone size. The D gene is left open where the match is weak. Clone size is not always given. Where it is, it says once, few, many or a class for expanded clones.

TGTGCCAGCAGTTCCCGACAGGGTCTTGAGACCCAGTACTTC,CASSSRQGLETQYF,TRBV12-3/TRBV12-4,TRBD1,TRBJ2-5,14,-
TGTGCCAGCAGCTATGGCCGGGGGCAGGACTATGGCTACACCTTC,CASSYGRGQDYGYTF,TRBV28,-,TRBJ1-2,15,-
TGCAGTGCGGGGGTGGACACTGAAGCTTTCTTT,CSAGVDTEAFF,TRBV20-1,-,TRBJ1-1,11,-
TGTGCCAGCAGCACACGGACAGGTACAATGAACACTGAAGCTTTCTTT,CASSTRTGTMNTEAFF,TRBV7-6,TRBD1,TRBJ1-1,16,-
TGTGCCAGCAGCTTAGCGGGTCCAGCCACAGATACGCAGTATTTT,CASSLAGPATDTQYF,TRBV7-2,-,TRBJ2-3,15,-
TGTGCCATCAGTCGGGAAAATGAGCAGTTCTTC,CAISRENEQFF,TRBV10-3,-,TRBJ2-1,11,-
TGTGCCAGCAGCCCCCGGACAGAAATCAACTATGGCTACACCTTC,CASSPRTEINYGYTF,TRBV7-9,-,TRBJ1-2,15,-
TGCGCCAGCAGCCAAGGACTAGTTAAGGCTTCCGGGGAGCTGTTTTTT,CASSQGLVKASGELFF,TRBV4-3,-,TRBJ2-2,16,-
TGTGCCAGCAGCTTAGGGGGGGGTCGAGTATTCGGTTCTAATGAAAAACTGTTTTTT,CASSLGGGRVFGSNEKLFF,TRBV7-2,-,TRBJ1-4,19,-
TGTGCCAGCAGCTTAGGACAGGGGGCCGGAAATCAGCCCCAGCATTTT,CASSLGQGAGNQPQHF,TRBV7-2,TRBD1,TRBJ1-5,16,many
TGTGCCAGCAGCCCCGCCGGGCGCCGCCTGAACACTGAAGCTTTCTTT,CASSPAGRRLNTEAFF,TRBV7-4,-,TRBJ1-1,16,many
TGTGCCAGCGGGGGGGGGGGGGAAAGGGGGCCAGATACGCAGTATTTT,CASGGGGERGPDTQYF,TRBV7-2,-,TRBJ2-3,16,-
TGTGCCAGCAGCCACAGTGGAGACACTGAAGCTTTCTTT,CASSHSGDTEAFF,TRBV7-2,-,TRBJ1-1,13,many
TGTGCCAGCAGCTTAAAAATCAGTAGGACAGGGACCACTGAAGCTTTCTTT,CASSLKISRTGTTEAFF,TRBV7-2,TRBD1,TRBJ1-1,17,many
TGTGCCAGCAGCCAAGGGCCCAGGGGCGCTGAAGCTTTCTTT,CASSQGPRGAEAFF,TRBV7-2,-,TRBJ1-1,14,many
TGTGCCAGCAGTCCATCGGGACGGACCTACGAGCAGTACTTC,CASSPSGRTYEQYF,TRBV27,-,TRBJ2-7,14,few
TGTGCCAGCAGTATCGACAGGGGGTACAATCAGCCCCAGCATTTT,CASSIDRGYNQPQHF,TRBV12-3/TRBV12-4,TRBD1,TRBJ1-5,15,few
TGTGCCAGCAGCTTAATGAATCAGGGTACTGAAGCTTTCTTT,CASSLMNQGTEAFF,TRBV7-2,-,TRBJ1-1,14,few
TGTGCCAGTAGTATTAAGGCGACAAGTCTTCAAGAGACCCAGTACTTC,CASSIKATSLQETQYF,TRBV19,-,TRBJ2-5,16,-
TGTGCCAGCAGCTGGGAAGGCGACAGGGGCGGAATTGGTAAACTGTTTTTT,CASSWEGDRGGIGKLFF,TRBV7-8,TRBD1,TRBJ1-4,17,many
TGTGCCTGGGTACGGATGTCGGGAAGAGCCTATGGCTACACCTTC,CAWVRMSGRAYGYTF,TRBV30,-,TRBJ1-2,15,-
TGTGCCAGCAGCCAAACTAGCGGGATTCTAGTCTACAATGAGCAGTTCTTC,CASSQTSGILVYNEQFF,TRBV3-1,TRBD2,TRBJ2-1,17,-
TGCGCCAGCTCCCGTTTTAGCGGCTCAGATACGCAGTATTTT,CASSRFSGSDTQYF,TRBV4-3,-,TRBJ2-3,14,-
TGCAGTGCTAGGGGGCAGTCGAACACCGGGGAGCTGTTTTTT,CSARGQSNTGELFF,TRBV20-1,-,TRBJ2-2,14,-
TGTGCCAGCAGCTTGTCTGGCGTGGGGGATGAGCAGTTCTTC,CASSLSGVGDEQFF,TRBV5-4,-,TRBJ2-1,14,-
TGTGCCAGCAGCTCCCGACTAGCAGGAGATACGCAGTATTTT,CASSSRLAGDTQYF,TRBV7-1,TRBD2,TRBJ2-3,14,-
TGTGCCAGCAGCTCTACGGGACTAGCGGAACCCTACAATGAGCAGTTCTTC,CASSSTGLAEPYNEQFF,TRBV7-2,TRBD2,TRBJ2-1,17,many
TGTGCCAGCAGTTTTGACAGGAGTATAGGCTATGGCTACACCTTC,CASSFDRSIGYGYTF,TRBV12-3/TRBV12-4,-,TRBJ1-2,15,-
TGTGCCAGTTCTAACAGGGGACTTACTAGCACAGATACGCAGTATTTT,CASSNRGLTSTDTQYF,TRBV19,-,TRBJ2-3,16,few
TGTGCCAGCAGTTCAGCGGTTGGCGGCACAGATACGCAGTATTTT,CASSSAVGGTDTQYF,TRBV6-2/TRBV6-3,-,TRBJ2-3,15,-
TGTGCCTGGAGTGTTAACAGGAGAGCTAACTATGGCTACACCTTC,CAWSVNRRANYGYTF,TRBV30,-,TRBJ1-2,15,few
TGTGCCAGCAGTTTTTCCACCGGCTTAACCTCCTACGAGCAGTACTTC,CASSFSTGLTSYEQYF,TRBV28,-,TRBJ2-7,16,few
TGTGCCACCAGTGCTCTTCAGCGGGAGATCCTCAATGAGCAGTTCTTC,CATSALQREILNEQFF,TRBV24-1,TRBD2,TRBJ2-1,16,-
TGCGCCAGCAGCTTTTGGGACAGGGCGGACTATGGCTACACCTTC,CASSFWDRADYGYTF,TRBV5-1,TRBD1,TRBJ1-2,15,-
TGTGCCAGCAGTTACCGTTCGGGGCAAGATACGCAGTATTTT,CASSYRSGQDTQYF,TRBV6-5,-,TRBJ2-3,14,few
TGTGCCAGCAGTTACGGAAGAAACACCGGGGAGCTGTTTTTT,CASSYGRNTGELFF,TRBV6-5,-,TRBJ2-2,14,many
TGTGCCAGCTCACCGAAAGGGACAGGGGGTTCTGGGGCCAACGTCCTGACTTTC,CASSPKGTGGSGANVLTF,TRBV18,TRBD1,TRBJ2-6,18,once
TGCGCCAGCAGTCAAGGAGGCTTGGGAAATCAGCCCCAGCATTTT,CASSQGGLGNQPQHF,TRBV4-3,-,TRBJ1-5,15,-
TGTGCCATCAGGCCCGGCAGGGGGGAGACCCAGTACTTC,CAIRPGRGETQYF,TRBV10-3,TRBD1,TRBJ2-5,13,few
TGTGCCAGCAGCTCTCAGGCGAACACTGAAGCTTTCTTT,CASSSQANTEAFF,TRBV7-2,-,TRBJ1-1,13,many
TGTGCCAGCAGCGCGAGCGGGGGGGCCTATGGCTACACCTTC,CASSASGGAYGYTF,TRBV7-9,-,TRBJ1-2,14,-
TGTGCCAGCAGTTCCGCGCTAGCGGGGTTCAATGAGCAGTTCTTC,CASSSALAGFNEQFF,TRBV6-1,TRBD2,TRBJ2-1,15,few
TGTGCCAGCAGTTTCGGGAGAATTGAAGCTTTCTTT,CASSFGRIEAFF,TRBV28,-,TRBJ1-1,12,-
TGTGCCAGCAGCTCCGGTGGGGGTGCGGAGACCCAGTACTTC,CASSSGGGAETQYF,TRBV7-2,-,TRBJ2-5,14,-
TGTGCCAGCTCCCCCGGGACAGGGGGCTGGCAGTACTTC,CASSPGTGGWQYF,TRBV13,TRBD1,TRBJ2-7,13,-
TGTGCCAGCAGCGCCCCGACTAGCGGGAGGGCCTTGGAGACCCAGTACTTC,CASSAPTSGRALETQYF,TRBV9,TRBD2,TRBJ2-5,17,-
TGTGCCAGCAGCTTAGGAGGGAGGAACACCGGGGAGCTGTTTTTT,CASSLGGRNTGELFF,TRBV7-2,-,TRBJ2-2,15,many
TGTGCCAGCCAGGGTTACGGCGGGGAGCTGTTTTTT,CASQGYGGELFF,TRBV7-8,-,TRBJ2-2,12,many
TGTGCCAGCAAAAGGGTGCCCAATTCACCCCTCCACTTT,CASKRVPNSPLHF,TRBV7-2,-,TRBJ1-6,13,many